These 32 T cell receptor beta chains were all obtained from the same sample, sequenced in a study of shared clonotypes between healthy human individuals. Sequenced by immunoSEQ multiplex PCR; TCRdb stores in-frame clones only, minus some. The sample has roughly 2.5 million clones, about 92% seen once. The sequenced sample was naive CD4+ T cells sorted from blood. The subset: CD45RA+ positively selected. All receptors derive from a man younger than 35 in good health.

The rearrangement links TRBV6-5 to TRBJ2-5; the D is unclear. V was trimmed by 1 base and J by 2 bases, leaving 8 bases between them. Germline lookup yields CDR1 MNHEY and CDR2 SVGAGI. This CDR3 is built from 14 residues. This CDR3 is CASSYWPIQETQYF. CDR3 sequence (DNA): TGTGCCAGCAGTTACTGGCCGATACAAGAGACCCAGTACTTC.

The rearrangement links TRBV5-6 to TRBJ1-6, with 10 nucleotides matching TRBD1. CDR3 length equals 14 residues. V dropped 2 bases and J dropped 11; count of bases not matched to a gene: 4. Looked up from germline, CDR1 is SGHDT and CDR2 is YYEEEE. The CDR3 reads CASSFGQGGPPLHF. CDR3 nucleotides: TGTGCCAGCAGCTTCGGACAGGGGGGGCCACCCCTCCACTTT. Full variable domain (outside the CDR3, taken from reference TRBV5-6 and TRBJ1-6): DAGVTQSPTHLIKTRGQQVTLRCSPKSGHDTVSWYQQALGQGPQFIFQYYEEEERQRGNFPDRFSGHQFPNYSSELNVNALLLGDSALYLCASSFGQGGPPLHFGNGTRLTVT.

The chain uses TRBV11-2 and TRBJ2-3, with TRBD2 matching 7 bases. Germline V lookup: CDR1 SGHAT, CDR2 FQNNGV. V was pared by 5 bases and J by 4 bases, with 15 bases of the junction left unmatched. This CDR3 contains 17 residues. In DNA form, the CDR3 reads TGTGCCAGCAGCAGGGAGAATCGCGGGAGTAGAGCAGATACGCAGTATTTT. This sequence encodes CASSRENRGSRADTQYF.

V usage is TRBV25-1 and J usage is TRBJ1-3; no clear D. The germline CDR1 and CDR2 sequences are MGHDK and SYGVNS. This CDR3 region has 15 residues. The ends were cut back, 3 bases at V and 0 bases at J, with 9 bases in the middle. As DNA, the CDR3 is TGTGCCAGCAGTGACGTAAGCAGCTCTGGAAACACCATATATTTT. The encoded protein is CASSDVSSSGNTIYF.

This clone was seen just once. Other DNA sequences within the sample encode an identical CDR3. The chain is built from TRBV4-1 and TRBJ1-2; possibly TRBD1 for D (5 bases). Between the trimmed V and J ends, which lost 1 base and 7 bases, there was a span of 10 bases. Looked up from germline, CDR1 is MGHRA and CDR2 is YSYEKL. The length of the CDR3 is 13 residues. CDR3 protein: CASSQGTGVGYTF. The CDR3 bases are TGCGCCAGCAGCCAAGGAACGGGGGTTGGCTACACCTTC.

As DNA, the CDR3 is TGTGCCAGCAGCTCAAAGGGATGGAACCCAATGTGGGAGACCCAGTACTTC. Translation gives CASSSKGWNPMWETQYF. The chain has TRBV5-8 and TRBJ2-5; D uncertain. The CDR3 is 17 amino acids. Trimming took 3 bases from V and 5 from J, leaving 23 bases between them. Per germline, CDR1 SGHTS and CDR2 YDEGEE.

The V and J genes are TRBV18 and TRBJ2-5; no clear D. The V end lost 2 bases, the J end lost 5 bases, and 9 bases lay between the germline ends. The length of the CDR3 is 13 residues. Germline V gene lookup returns CDR1 KGHSH and CDR2 LQKENI. The CDR3 region is CASSPALLETQYF. The CDR3 bases are TGTGCCAGCTCACCAGCCCTCCTGGAGACCCAGTACTTC.

CDR3 residues: CSVSQGETQYF. As DNA, the CDR3 is TGCAGCGTTTCGCAGGGGGAGACCCAGTACTTC. The genes are TRBV29-1 and TRBJ2-5; tentatively, D is TRBD1 (6 bases). The germline gives CDR1 SQVTM, CDR2 ANQGSEA. Trimming stripped 5 bases from V and 5 bases from J, with 9 bases between. The CDR3 is 11 amino acids. The whole variable domain, remainder taken from reference TRBV29-1 and TRBJ2-5, is SAVISQKPSRDICQRGTSLTIQCQVDSQVTMMFWYRQQPGQSLTLIATANQGSEATYESGFVIDKFPISRPNLTFSTLTVSNMSPEDSSIYLCSVSQGETQYFGPGTRLLVL.

The gene calls are TRBV30 and TRBJ2-5; D is unclear. V gave up 0 bases and J gave up 2 bases, with 10 bases separating them. CDR3 length: 14 amino acids. Per the germline V gene, CDR1 is GTSNPN and CDR2 is SVGIG (reference sequence). In DNA form, the CDR3 reads TGTGCCTGGAGTGTAGGCGAGCCGCAAGAGACCCAGTACTTC. As protein: CAWSVGEPQETQYF.

As regards this clone: This specimen includes other DNA sequences encoding the same CDR3. In DNA, the CDR3 is TGTGCCAGCAGCTTAGGGGCAGCTTACAATGAGCAGTTCTTC. Translated, it gives CASSLGAAYNEQFF. This chain joins TRBV7-9 and TRBJ2-1; no clear D. The germline V gene encodes CDR1 SEHNR and CDR2 FQNEAQ (reference sequence). The CDR3 contains 14 residues. Trimming pared 1 base from V and 4 bases from J, leaving 8 bases between.

This chain uses TRBV19 with TRBJ2-5; D ambiguous. V lost 6 bases, J lost 5 bases, and 19 bases lay in between. The CDR3 spans 15 residues. The V gene's germline CDR1 is LNHDA and CDR2 SQIVND (reference sequence). CDR3 sequence: CASSIQISPGETQYF. The CDR3 coding sequence is TGTGCCAGTAGCATCCAGATCAGCCCTGGGGAGACCCAGTACTTC.

The rearrangement joins TRBV18 to TRBJ2-7, with D unclear. CDR1 is KGHSH, CDR2 LQKENI, per germline. V lost 1 base, J lost 0 bases, and 10 bases lay in between. This CDR3 has 15 amino acids. Here the CDR3 reads CASSPHRDRSYEQYF. The DNA of the CDR3 is TGTGCCAGCTCACCACATCGCGACCGCTCCTACGAGCAGTACTTC. The full variable domain, with the rest looked up from reference TRBV18 and TRBJ2-7, is NAGVMQNPRHLVRRRGQEARLRCSPMKGHSHVYWYRQLPEEGLKFMVYLQKENIIDESGMPKERFSAEFPKEGPSILRIQQVVRGDSAAYFCASSPHRDRSYEQYFGPGTRLTVT.

This chain links TRBV19 with TRBJ1-4, with no clear D. Trimming took off 4 bases at V and 3 bases at J, with 12 bases between the two ends. The CDR3 totals 15 residues. Germline loops: CDR1 LNHDA, CDR2 SQIVND (reference sequence). CDR3 sequence: CASSSPGSSNEKLFF. The CDR3 nucleotides read TGTGCCAGTAGTAGCCCGGGCAGCTCTAATGAAAAACTGTTTTTT.

V and J are TRBV7-2 and TRBJ1-6, with D possibly matching TRBD1 (5 bases). The CDR3 covers 15 residues. Germline values: CDR1 SGHTA, CDR2 FQGNSA. V was cut by 1 base and J by 8 bases, with 12 bases left in between. CDR3 sequence: CASSLVGMGDSPLHF. The DNA for the CDR3 is TGTGCCAGCAGCTTAGTGGGAATGGGGGATTCACCCCTCCACTTT.

The V gene is TRBV11-2, the J gene TRBJ2-5; no reliable D call. Trimming removed 2 bases at V and 3 bases at J, with 13 bases between. The CDR3 is 15 amino acids. CDR1 and CDR2 (germline): SGHAT, FQNNGV. CDR3 in amino acids: CASSLMNGLKETQYF. CDR3 DNA sequence: TGTGCCAGCAGCTTAATGAACGGGCTTAAAGAGACCCAGTACTTC.

The gene calls are TRBV7-9 and TRBJ1-1; D remains unclear. Germline V CDR1 and CDR2: SEHNR, FQNEAQ (reference sequence). Trimming removed 3 bases at V and 1 base at J, with 12 bases between. The CDR3 runs to 15 residues. The CDR3 protein is CASSFGVQPNTEAFF. CDR3 DNA sequence: TGTGCCAGCAGCTTCGGTGTCCAGCCGAACACTGAAGCTTTCTTT.

The chain carries TRBV21-1 and TRBJ2-3; TRBD1 reflects the table's D call only, with no check against the DNA. TRBV21-1 is a pseudogene. CDR3 size: 14 residues. CDR3 bases: TGTGCCAGCAGCAAAGGAAAGGGGGCGGATACGCAGTATTTT. Amino acids: CASSKGKGADTQYF.

The rearrangement joins TRBV21-1 to TRBJ2-7; the DNA was not compared with TRBD2, the D call given in the table. TRBV21-1 corresponds to a pseudogene. The CDR3 loop spans 18 amino acids. CDR3 region: CASSRRGIYGGFRNEQYF. Here the CDR3 DNA reads TGTGCCAGCAGCAGGCGGGGTATTTACGGGGGATTCAGGAACGAGCAGTACTTC.

The sample holds a few counts of this clone. The rearrangement uses TRBV6-6 and TRBJ1-5; D is ambiguous. V was cut by 4 bases and J by 5 bases, with 9 bases left in between. Germline CDR1 reads MNHNY; CDR2 reads SVGAGI (reference sequence). This CDR3 region has 13 residues. Here the CDR3 DNA reads TGTGCCAGCAGTTCCCCCCCAGATCAGCCCCAGCATTTT. It encodes CASSSPPDQPQHF.

J is TRBJ2-7 and V is TRBV6-5, with D perhaps TRBD2 (5 bases). The germline V gene encodes CDR1 MNHEY and CDR2 SVGAGI. V was pared by 2 bases and J by 0 bases, with 14 bases between. The CDR3 totals 16 residues. The CDR3 spells CASSYPGLVNSYEQYF. The CDR3 bases are TGTGCCAGCAGTTACCCTGGACTTGTGAACTCCTACGAGCAGTACTTC.

The rearrangement joins TRBV5-1 to TRBJ2-7, with 9 bases matching TRBD2. Germline V gene sequence: CDR1 SGHRS, CDR2 YFSETQ. After removal of 1 base from V and 2 bases from J, the junction contained 4 bases not matched to a gene. The CDR3 runs 15 residues. The CDR3 DNA follows: TGCGCCAGCAGCTTGAGTCTAGCGGGAACCTACGAGCAGTACTTC. Its translation is CASSLSLAGTYEQYF.

This chain links TRBV4-1 with TRBJ2-1; D assignment may be TRBD1 or TRBD2 (7 bases each). Germline assignment: CDR1 MGHRA and CDR2 YSYEKL. V gave up 4 bases and J gave up 7 bases, with 17 bases separating them. The CDR3 loop spans 15 amino acids. The CDR3: CASSLGREGANEQFF. CDR3 nucleotides: TGCGCCAGCAGCCTTGGAAGGGAGGGGGCGAATGAGCAGTTCTTC.

V gene TRBV28 combines with J gene TRBJ2-3, with a weak D call TRBD1 (5 bases). Germline CDR1 is MDHEN and CDR2 is SYDVKM. The CDR3 contains 14 residues. With 6 bases removed from V and 6 bases from J, the gap between germline ends came to 16 bases. The DNA of the CDR3 is TGTGCCAGCAGCCCGGACGGCCGACAGGATACGCAGTATTTT. It specifies CASSPDGRQDTQYF.

This clone was seen once. Other nucleotide sequences from this sample produce the same CDR3. The chain has TRBV19 and TRBJ1-4; a possible D gene is TRBD1 (5 bases). V was shortened by 1 base and J by 6 bases, with 6 bases between the two germline ends. Germline assignment: CDR1 LNHDA and CDR2 SQIVND (reference sequence). This CDR3 is built from 13 residues. CDR3 residues: CASSIAGDEKLFF. The CDR3, as DNA: TGTGCCAGTAGTATAGCGGGGGATGAAAAACTGTTTTTT.

A note on this clone: Other DNA sequences in the same sample also yield this CDR3. CDR3 nucleotides: TGTGCCAGCCGGACAGGGGGCAATTCACCCCTCCACTTT. Protein: CASRTGGNSPLHF. The chain has TRBV6-1 and TRBJ1-6; the match to TRBD1 covers 11 bases. The junction had 1 base not matched to a gene; V was cut back by 8 bases and J by 7 bases. Germline values: CDR1 MNHNS, CDR2 SASEGT. The CDR3 is made up of 13 amino acids.

In the case of this clone: Other DNA variants within this sample encode the same CDR3. The rearrangement joins TRBV10-3 to TRBJ1-5; D is unresolved. Germline values: CDR1 ENHRY, CDR2 SYGVKD. Trimming stripped 0 bases from V and 5 bases from J, with 5 bases between. This CDR3 has 13 amino acids. The CDR3 nucleotides are TGTGCCATCAGTGAGTCTCCAGATCAGCCCCAGCATTTT. Protein product: CAISESPDQPQHF.

V and J are TRBV7-2 and TRBJ2-2; tentatively, D is TRBD1 or TRBD2 (6 bases each). V was cut by 1 base and J by 2 bases, with 17 bases left in between. This CDR3 region has 18 residues. The germline V gene has CDR1 SGHTA and CDR2 FQGNSA. CDR3 DNA: TGTGCCAGCAGCTTAGGGGTGTCGGGGGCGCGTAACACCGGGGAGCTGTTTTTT. It specifies CASSLGVSGARNTGELFF.

V and J are TRBV6-1 and TRBJ1-6; no clear D. This CDR3 is 15 amino acids long. CDR1 MNHNS and CDR2 SASEGT come from the germline V gene. Trimming left V 5 bases short and J 7 bases short, with 15 bases between. CDR3: CASSFGGYDNSPLHF. The CDR3 DNA reads TGTGCCAGCAGTTTCGGAGGGTACGACAATTCACCCCTCCACTTT.

This clone has a single count. The chain links TRBV10-3 to TRBJ2-1; 9 nucleotides agree with TRBD2. The CDR3 is 16 amino acids. The V segment lost 3 bases and the J segment 4 bases; nucleotides outside the gene matches: 7. Germline V gene data show CDR1 as ENHRY and CDR2 as SYGVKD. This chain's CDR3 is CAISEVTSGGYNEQFF. The DNA of the CDR3 is TGTGCCATCAGTGAAGTGACTAGCGGAGGGTACAATGAGCAGTTCTTC.

This chain uses TRBV7-2 with TRBJ2-2; perhaps D is TRBD1 or TRBD2 (5 bases each). CDR1 and CDR2 (germline): SGHTA, FQGNSA. The CDR3 loop spans 16 amino acids. V dropped 2 bases and J dropped 3 bases, with 13 bases sitting between them. Here the CDR3 reads CASSLSPGRDTGELFF. CDR3 nucleotide sequence: TGTGCCAGCAGCTTATCACCGGGGCGCGACACCGGGGAGCTGTTTTTT. The full variable domain, its missing parts supplied by reference TRBV7-2 and TRBJ2-2, is GAGVSQSPSNKVTEKGKDVELRCDPISGHTALYWYRQSLGQGLEFLIYFQGNSAPDKSGLPSDRFSAERTGGSVSTLTIQRTQQEDSAVYLCASSLSPGRDTGELFFGEGSRLTVL.

J is TRBJ2-3 and V is TRBV18, with 11 bases identical to TRBD2. Germline V lookup: CDR1 KGHSH, CDR2 LQKENI. This CDR3 region has 15 residues. With 5 bases clipped from V and 5 bases from J, the junction kept 6 bases outside the gene matches. CDR3 coding DNA: TGTGCCAGCTCAGCACTAGCGGGGGTTGGAGATACGCAGTATTTT. Protein product: CASSALAGVGDTQYF.

This chain joins TRBV5-1 and TRBJ1-3; 7 bases align to TRBD1. Looked up from germline, CDR1 is SGHRS and CDR2 is YFSETQ. The CDR3 is made up of 18 amino acids. Trimming took 4 bases from V and 0 from J; bases not matched to a gene: 13. The CDR3 protein is CASSLGQATSRSGNTIYF. CDR3 DNA: TGCGCCAGCAGCCTCGGACAGGCTACTTCTCGCTCTGGAAACACCATATATTTT.